Below are 17 T cell receptor beta chains sequenced from a single sample in a study of chemoradiotherapy in HPV16-positive cancers. Method: immunoSEQ multiplex PCR; TCRdb's copy keeps in-frame clones and lacks some. The sample has under 5,000 clones, around nine tenths seen once; the top ten hold 8.4%. The source was tumor tissue, collected from a patient who underwent chemoradiotherapy. The receptors originated from a human donor with HPV-associated anogenital cancer.

This chain joins TRBV19 and TRBJ1-5, with TRBD1 as a possible D gene (6 bases). Germline-derived CDR1 and CDR2 are LNHDA and SQIVND (reference sequence). Trimming left V 0 bases short and J 7 bases short, with 19 bases between. The CDR3 runs to 17 residues. The CDR3 DNA sequence: TGTGCCAGTAGTATAGAGGGAACAGGGAGGGTAAGCCAGCCCCAGCATTTT. Amino acid sequence: CASSIEGTGRVSQPQHF.

V gene TRBV9 combines with J gene TRBJ1-3; TRBD1 matches at 7 bases. The CDR3 covers 16 residues. J lost 0 bases, V lost 4 bases, and 7 bases had no gene match. Germline loops: CDR1 SGDLS, CDR2 YYNGEE. The CDR3 DNA is TGTGCCAGCAGCCCCAGGGGGGCGAGCTCTGGAAACACCATATATTTT. As protein: CASSPRGASSGNTIYF.

The J gene is TRBJ1-5, the V gene TRBV6-5, with D uncertain. This CDR3 comprises 14 residues. The germline V gene encodes CDR1 MNHEY and CDR2 SVGAGI. Deletions cut 6 bases from V and 8 bases from J, with 17 bases between. CDR3 sequence reads: CASSPGSEGKPQHF. CDR3 bases: TGTGCCAGCAGCCCTGGTTCTGAGGGAAAGCCCCAGCATTTT.

The V gene is TRBV14, the J gene TRBJ2-1, with 7 bases identical to TRBD2. J was trimmed by 2 bases and V by 2 bases; bases with no gene match: 6. The germline V gene encodes CDR1 SGHDN and CDR2 FVKESK. The CDR3 is 16 residues long. The CDR3 reads CASSQRSSGAYNEQFF. DNA of the CDR3: TGTGCCAGCAGCCAAAGGAGCAGCGGGGCCTACAATGAGCAGTTCTTC. The full variable domain, in which reference TRBV14 and TRBJ2-1 provide the parts outside the CDR3, is EAGVTQFPSHSVIEKGQTVTLRCDPISGHDNLYWYRRVMGKEIKFLLHFVKESKQDESGMPNNRFLAERTGGTYSTLKVQPAELEDSGVYFCASSQRSSGAYNEQFFGPGTRLTVL.

This clone is large in the sample. This chain links TRBV4-1 with TRBJ1-5; D unresolved. Trimming cost V 0 bases and J 6 bases, with 15 bases left between them. Germline lookup yields CDR1 MGHRA and CDR2 YSYEKL. The CDR3 spans 16 residues. CDR3 amino acids: CASSQDLYRGTQPQHF. CDR3 coding DNA: TGCGCCAGCAGCCAAGATCTATACAGAGGTACTCAGCCCCAGCATTTT.

This sequence joins TRBV29-1 and TRBJ2-7; weak D call: TRBD1 (6 bases). TRBJ2-5 explains the end of the DNA better; the J call may be wrong. This CDR3 spans 12 amino acids. Germline CDR1 is SQVTM and CDR2 is ANQGSEA. The CDR3 loop reads CSVGDIGETQYF. The CDR3 nucleotides read TGCAGCGTTGGGGACATTGGGGAGACCCAGTACTTC.

This chain links TRBV7-9 with TRBJ2-7; D gene ambiguous. The germline gives CDR1 SEHNR, CDR2 FQNEAQ (reference sequence). Trimming left V 4 bases short and J 2 bases short, with 6 bases between. This CDR3 is built from 12 residues. CDR3 in amino acids: CASSSDAYEQYF. The CDR3, as DNA: TGTGCCAGCAGCTCCGACGCCTACGAGCAGTACTTC.

The chain employs TRBV19 and TRBJ2-3; TRBD2 agrees at 7 bases. V shed 3 bases and J 1 base; nucleotides not matched to a gene: 10. The CDR3 is made up of 17 amino acids. CDR1 and CDR2 (germline): LNHDA, SQIVND (reference sequence). The CDR3 is CASSMGRGTPGTDTQYF. CDR3 nucleotides: TGTGCCAGTAGTATGGGGCGGGGGACCCCGGGCACAGATACGCAGTATTTT. The variable domain in full, completed from reference TRBV19 and TRBJ2-3, reads DGGITQSPKYLFRKEGQNVTLSCEQNLNHDAMYWYRQDPGQGLRLIYYSQIVNDFQKGDIAEGYSVSREKKESFPLTVTSAQKNPTAFYLCASSMGRGTPGTDTQYFGPGTRLTVL.

V is TRBV28 and J is TRBJ2-2; D is undetermined. Germline CDR1 is MDHEN and CDR2 is SYDVKM. With 6 bases removed from V and 4 bases from J, the gap between germline ends came to 15 bases. The CDR3 has 15 amino acids. CDR3 loop: CASRRAIFLTGELFF. CDR3 in DNA: TGTGCCAGCAGAAGGGCCATCTTCCTCACCGGGGAGCTGTTTTTT.

The CDR3 nucleotides read TGCAGCGTTGACGTCGAACCTGAAGCTTTCTTT. As protein: CSVDVEPEAFF. The rearrangement uses TRBV29-1 and TRBJ1-1; D gene uncertain. Germline CDR1 SQVTM, CDR2 ANQGSEA. Trimming stripped 3 bases from V and 6 bases from J, with 8 bases between. The CDR3 is made up of 11 amino acids.

This chain links TRBV14 with TRBJ1-6; D gene ambiguous. Looked up from germline, CDR1 is SGHDN and CDR2 is FVKESK. This CDR3 region has 18 residues. V lost 1 base and J lost 7, with 20 bases in between. The CDR3 sequence is CASSQGVQDPERNSPLHF. CDR3 coding DNA: TGTGCCAGCAGCCAAGGGGTCCAGGACCCCGAGCGGAATTCACCCCTCCACTTT.

The J gene is TRBJ2-2, the V gene TRBV28; D gene unclear. Germline V gene data show CDR1 as MDHEN and CDR2 as SYDVKM. Trimming cost V 2 bases and J 3 bases, with 4 bases left between them. This CDR3 comprises 13 residues. This chain's CDR3 is CASSLTHTGELFF. The CDR3 bases are TGTGCCAGCAGTTTAACGCACACCGGGGAGCTGTTTTTT.

This clone occurred a few times. CDR3 in DNA: TGTGCCAGCAGTGCCGTAAGCAATCAGCCCCAGCATTTT. Translation gives CASSAVSNQPQHF. The genes are TRBV27 and TRBJ1-5; the D is unclear. The CDR3 is made up of 13 amino acids. Germline lookup yields CDR1 MNHEY and CDR2 SMNVEV (reference sequence). Trimming shortened V by 5 bases and J by 1 base, and 6 bases separated the two germline ends.

V gene TRBV6-4 combines with J gene TRBJ2-1; TRBD2 matches at 9 bases. Germline V gene lookup returns CDR1 MRHNA and CDR2 SNTAGT. The trim removed 2 bases at V and 7 bases at J, leaving 9 bases unmatched. The CDR3 has 16 residues. The CDR3 here is CASSDNGGRVVNEQFF. In DNA, the CDR3 is TGTGCCAGCAGTGACAATGGCGGGAGGGTTGTGAATGAGCAGTTCTTC.

The CDR3 reads CSVTTGGDGEKLFF. The DNA of the CDR3 is TGCAGCGTAACGACAGGGGGCGATGGTGAAAAACTGTTTTTT. J is TRBJ1-4 and V is TRBV29-1; TRBD1 agrees at 10 bases. The CDR3 is 14 amino acids. The V and J ends lost 6 bases and 7 bases, in that order; junction bases with no gene match: 8. Germline CDR1 SQVTM, CDR2 ANQGSEA. The whole variable domain, remainder taken from reference TRBV29-1 and TRBJ1-4, is SAVISQKPSRDICQRGTSLTIQCQVDSQVTMMFWYRQQPGQSLTLIATANQGSEATYESGFVIDKFPISRPNLTFSTLTVSNMSPEDSSIYLCSVTTGGDGEKLFFGSGTQLSVL.

The chain carries TRBV11-3 and TRBJ1-1, with D uncertain. Per germline, CDR1 SGHNT and CDR2 YENEEA. The germline V and J ends were trimmed by 1 base and 2 bases, with 8 bases remaining between them. The CDR3 loop spans 14 amino acids. This CDR3 is CASSLVGSNTEAFF. For the CDR3, the DNA is TGTGCCAGCAGCTTAGTTGGCAGCAACACTGAAGCTTTCTTT.

The rearrangement links TRBV29-1 to TRBJ1-6, with 10 bases matching TRBD1. The V gene's germline CDR1 is SQVTM and CDR2 ANQGSEA. Losses at the gene ends were 6 bases for V and 9 bases for J; bases not matched to a gene: 8. This CDR3 is built from 14 residues. CDR3 DNA: TGCAGCGTGCGGGACAGGGGAGATGGTTCACCCCTCCACTTT. It yields the protein CSVRDRGDGSPLHF.